The table lists the clone carrying this T cell receptor gamma chain with a count of one. What it binds is unknown. RNA was extracted from the cells and then reverse transcribed. Multiplex PCR used pooled V-gene forward primers and a constant-region reverse primer to amplify CDR3s. TCRdb re-processed the multiplex PCR reads using CATT. The data contain 25,000 to 35,000 gamma-chain clones, around 18% of them singletons. This specimen belongs to a study of Vδ1+ human thymocytes. Study observations and caveats: Roughly 22% of thymic delta-chain sequences were Vdelta2, with few Vdelta3, unlike blood Vdelta1+ controls. Highly polyclonal TRG and TRD repertoires with Gaussian CDR3 length distributions appeared in thymus.

The CDR3 totals 17 residues. Unmatched junction bases numbered 18, after V lost 0 bases and J lost 7 bases. The germline gives CDR1 EGSNGY, CDR2 YDSYNSKV. The TCR originated in a boy less than two years old who had congenital heart surgery. Sample: Vdelta1+ gamma-delta thymocytes from the thymus. Stated subset: FACS-sorted CD3+ TCRalphabeta- TCRVdelta1+ TCRVdelta2- thymocytes. This sequence joins TRGV2 and TRGJ1 or TRGJ2. DNA for the CDR3: TGTGCCACCTGGGACGGGCCCCGTCAGGGAGGGCAGTATAAGAAACTCTTT. Translated: CATWDGPRQGGQYKKLF.